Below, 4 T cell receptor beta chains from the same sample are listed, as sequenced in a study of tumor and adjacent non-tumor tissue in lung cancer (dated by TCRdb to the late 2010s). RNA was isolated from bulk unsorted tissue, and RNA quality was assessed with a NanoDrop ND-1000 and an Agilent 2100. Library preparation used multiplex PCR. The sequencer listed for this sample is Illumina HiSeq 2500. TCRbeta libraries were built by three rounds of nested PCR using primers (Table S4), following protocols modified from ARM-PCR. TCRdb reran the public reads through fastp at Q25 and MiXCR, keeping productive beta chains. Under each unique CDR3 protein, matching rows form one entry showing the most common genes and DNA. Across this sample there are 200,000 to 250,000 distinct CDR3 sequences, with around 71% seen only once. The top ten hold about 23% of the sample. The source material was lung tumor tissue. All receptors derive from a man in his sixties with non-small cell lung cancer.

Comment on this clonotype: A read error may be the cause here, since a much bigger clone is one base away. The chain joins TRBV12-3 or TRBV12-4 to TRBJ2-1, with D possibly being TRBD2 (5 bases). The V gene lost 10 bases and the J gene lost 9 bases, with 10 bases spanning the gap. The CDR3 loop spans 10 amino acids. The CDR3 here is CAISRGEQFF. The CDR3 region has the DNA TGTGCCATTTCCCGGGGTGAGCAGTTCTTC.

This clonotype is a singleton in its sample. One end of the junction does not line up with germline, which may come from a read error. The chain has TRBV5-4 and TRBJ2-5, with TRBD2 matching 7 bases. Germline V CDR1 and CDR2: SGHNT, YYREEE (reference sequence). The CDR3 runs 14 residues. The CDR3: CASSLTGGLETKYF. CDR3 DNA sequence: TGTGCCAGCAGCTTGACGGGGGGTTTAGAGACCAAGTACTTC.

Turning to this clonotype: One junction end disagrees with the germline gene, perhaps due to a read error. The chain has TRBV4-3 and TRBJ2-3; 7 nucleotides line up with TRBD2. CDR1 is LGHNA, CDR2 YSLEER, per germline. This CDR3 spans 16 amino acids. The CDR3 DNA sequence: TGCGCCAGCAGCCAGAGGACTAGTGGGAGTGTAAATACGCAGTATTTC. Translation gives CASSQRTSGSVNTQYF.

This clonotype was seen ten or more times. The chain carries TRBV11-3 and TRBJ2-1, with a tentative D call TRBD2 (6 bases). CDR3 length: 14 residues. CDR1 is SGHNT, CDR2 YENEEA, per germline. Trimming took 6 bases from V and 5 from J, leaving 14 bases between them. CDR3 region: CASRWSGPDNEQFF. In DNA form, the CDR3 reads TGTGCCAGCAGATGGAGCGGGCCGGACAATGAGCAGTTCTTC.